These 22 T cell receptor beta chains came from one sample sequenced in a study of T cells after somatic rescue of genetic block. Sequenced by immunoSEQ multiplex PCR; TCRdb stores in-frame clones only, minus some. The sample has 68,000 or so clones, around 90% seen once; the top ten hold 2.9%. Material: peripheral blood mononuclear cells (PBMCs). These receptors all come from a man aged 40-49 years.

CDR3 region: CASSRTYNEQFF. In DNA, the CDR3 is TGTGCCAGCAGCAGGACCTACAATGAGCAGTTCTTC. This chain uses TRBV5-6 with TRBJ2-1; no firm D call. The V end was cut by 4 bases, the J end by 2 bases, with 4 bases between. The CDR3 has 12 residues. CDR1 and CDR2 (germline): SGHDT, YYEEEE.

This clone was seen once. The J gene is TRBJ1-3, the V gene TRBV2; tentative D call: TRBD1 (5 bases). The CDR3 extends over 14 amino acids. In germline, CDR1 is SNHLY, CDR2 FYNNEI. V lost 10 bases to trimming and J lost 0 bases, with 13 bases between them. CDR3: CANADTVSGNTIYF. CDR3 nucleotides: TGTGCCAACGCGGACACCGTCTCTGGAAACACCATATATTTT. Full variable domain (remainder filled in from reference TRBV2 and TRBJ1-3): EPEVTQTPSHQVTQMGQEVILRCVPISNHLYFYWYRQILGQKVEFLVSFYNNEISEKSEIFDDQFSVERPDGSNFTLKIRSTKLEDSAMYFCANADTVSGNTIYFGEGSWLTVV.

J is TRBJ2-3 and V is TRBV5-1; a possible D gene is TRBD2 (5 bases). Germline CDR1 SGHRS, CDR2 YFSETQ. Trimming took off 4 bases at V and 2 bases at J, with 11 bases between the two ends. The CDR3 is 14 amino acids. CDR3 protein: CASSPGKYTDTQYF. DNA for the CDR3: TGCGCCAGCAGCCCGGGGAAATACACAGATACGCAGTATTTT. The entire variable domain, with the rest obtained from reference TRBV5-1 and TRBJ2-3, is as follows: KAGVTQTPRYLIKTRGQQVTLSCSPISGHRSVSWYQQTPGQGLQFLFEYFSETQRNKGNFPGRFSGRQFSNSRSEMNVSTLELGDSALYLCASSPGKYTDTQYFGPGTRLTVL.

V is TRBV5-1 and J is TRBJ1-4; no clear D gene. This CDR3 contains 16 residues. Germline CDR1 is SGHRS and CDR2 is YFSETQ. Trimming pared 0 bases from V and 0 bases from J, leaving 9 bases between. In nucleotides, the CDR3 is TGCGCCAGCAGCTTGGGGGCAGCTGCAACTAATGAAAAACTGTTTTTT. It codes for CASSLGAAATNEKLFF.

The rearrangement uses TRBV5-8 and TRBJ2-5; perhaps TRBD2 as D (6 bases). Trimming removed 5 bases at V and 9 bases at J, with 23 bases between. The CDR3 covers 15 residues. Germline V gives CDR1 SGHTS, CDR2 YDEGEE. In nucleotides, the CDR3 is TGTGCCAGCAGTCGGGGCGACGGGACTCCCTCCGCCCAGTACTTC. Translation: CASSRGDGTPSAQYF.

The chain joins TRBV30 to TRBJ1-5; D is unclear. Per the germline V gene, CDR1 is GTSNPN and CDR2 is SVGIG (reference sequence). Trimming removed 3 bases from V and 9 bases from J, with 12 bases in between. The CDR3 loop spans 12 amino acids. CDR3 in amino acids: CAWSRTRGPQHF. The CDR3 DNA sequence: TGTGCCTGGAGCCGGACTCGGGGGCCCCAGCATTTT.

The chain is built from TRBV6-1 and TRBJ2-7, with 9 nucleotides matching TRBD1. The CDR3 contains 14 residues. J gave up 5 bases and V 8 bases, and 10 bases lay outside the gene matches. CDR1 and CDR2 (germline): MNHNS, SASEGT. DNA for the CDR3: TGTGCCAGCGGGGTTGGACAGGGGATGGACGAGCAGTACTTC. Protein sequence: CASGVGQGMDEQYF.

CDR3 nucleotide sequence: TGTGCCAGTAGTGCCCGACAGATGGGCTATAGCAATCAGCCCCAGCATTTT. Translation: CASSARQMGYSNQPQHF. The chain joins TRBV19 to TRBJ1-5; possibly TRBD1 for D (5 bases). Trimming removed 5 bases at V and 0 bases at J, with 17 bases between. The CDR3 length is 17 residues. Germline V CDR1 and CDR2: LNHDA, SQIVND (reference sequence).

This chain uses TRBV9 with TRBJ2-2; weak D call: TRBD2 (5 bases). Deletions cut 0 bases from V and 2 bases from J, with 14 bases between. The CDR3 length is 17 residues. The germline CDR1 and CDR2 sequences are SGDLS and YYNGEE. CDR3: CASSVGFGGRNTGELFF. The CDR3 region has the DNA TGTGCCAGCAGCGTAGGGTTTGGCGGGCGAAACACCGGGGAGCTGTTTTTT.

The CDR3 coding sequence is TGTGCCAGCAGTTACGGACAGTACACCGGGGAGCTGTTTTTT. Translating gives CASSYGQYTGELFF. The rearrangement links TRBV6-5 to TRBJ2-2; D perhaps matches TRBD1 (6 bases). This CDR3 contains 14 residues. CDR1 is MNHEY and CDR2 is SVGAGI in the germline V gene. V was cut by 2 bases and J by 3 bases, with 7 bases left in between.

The J gene is TRBJ2-3, the V gene TRBV7-3, with D hard to call. The CDR3 spans 15 residues. Germline V gene data show CDR1 as SGHTA and CDR2 as FQGTGA. V was clipped by 0 bases and J by 0 bases, with 7 bases between them. CDR3 protein: CASSLTYTSTDTQYF. The CDR3 DNA reads as TGTGCCAGCAGCTTAACTTATACTAGCACAGATACGCAGTATTTT. The complete variable domain, with remaining parts taken from reference TRBV7-3 and TRBJ2-3, reads GAGVSQTPSNKVTEKGKYVELRCDPISGHTALYWYRQSLGQGPEFLIYFQGTGAADDSGLPNDRFFAVRPEGSVSTLKIQRTERGDSAVYLCASSLTYTSTDTQYFGPGTRLTVL.

A word on this clone: The sample contains more than one DNA sequence encoding this CDR3. V gene TRBV9 combines with J gene TRBJ2-3; D gene unclear. There are 13 residues in the CDR3. In germline, CDR1 is SGDLS, CDR2 YYNGEE. V lost 0 bases and J lost 4, with 6 bases in between. The CDR3 coding sequence is TGTGCCAGCAGCGTAGCTCCCCCAGATACGCAGTATTTT. Amino acid sequence: CASSVAPPDTQYF.

V and J are TRBV27 and TRBJ1-6; TRBD1 aligns across 7 bases. After removal of 6 bases from V and 7 bases from J, the junction contained 6 bases not matched to a gene. The CDR3 is 14 residues long. Looked up from germline, CDR1 is MNHEY and CDR2 is SMNVEV (reference sequence). The DNA of the CDR3 is TGTGCCAGCAGCAAGGGACAGACGAATTCACCCCTCCACTTT. Translating it yields CASSKGQTNSPLHF.

This chain connects TRBV6-1 to TRBJ2-7; D is tentatively TRBD1 or TRBD2 (6 bases each). The V end lost 10 bases, the J end lost 0 bases, and 13 bases lay between the germline ends. The CDR3 is 13 amino acids. Germline CDR1 and CDR2: MNHNS and SASEGT. In DNA, the CDR3 is TGTGCCAACCGGAGGGACAACTCCTACGAGCAGTACTTC. It specifies CANRRDNSYEQYF.

The chain uses TRBV28 and TRBJ2-7, with D possibly being TRBD1 (5 bases). The CDR3 spans 12 residues. V gave up 4 bases and J gave up 4 bases, with 8 bases separating them. From germline, CDR1 is MDHEN and CDR2 SYDVKM. The DNA for the CDR3 is TGTGCCAGCAGTTCAGGGTTGTACGAGCAGTACTTC. Encoded protein: CASSSGLYEQYF.

This clone has only one observation. CDR3 in amino acids: CSVDRDRTTDTQYF. The CDR3 DNA reads TGCAGCGTTGATCGGGACAGGACCACAGATACGCAGTATTTT. J is TRBJ2-3 and V is TRBV29-1; 8 nucleotides match TRBD1. Germline V gene data show CDR1 as SQVTM and CDR2 as ANQGSEA. The J segment lost 2 bases and the V segment lost 3 bases, leaving 4 bases of the junction unmatched. The CDR3 length is 14 residues.

The chain employs TRBV27 and TRBJ2-2; D is unresolved. Trimming shortened V by 6 bases and J by 1 base, and 6 bases separated the two germline ends. The CDR3 loop spans 13 amino acids. Germline V gene data show CDR1 as MNHEY and CDR2 as SMNVEV (reference sequence). This CDR3 reads CASSTLNTGELFF. The DNA for the CDR3 is TGTGCCAGCAGCACTTTGAACACCGGGGAGCTGTTTTTT.

This chain joins TRBV29-1 and TRBJ1-2, with 11 positions matching TRBD1. The trim removed 5 bases at V and 7 bases at J, leaving 6 bases unmatched. The germline CDR1 and CDR2 sequences are SQVTM and ANQGSEA. The CDR3 loop spans 13 amino acids. CDR3 in amino acids: CSVRTGGLLGYTF. The CDR3, as DNA: TGCAGCGTTAGGACAGGGGGCCTACTTGGCTACACCTTC.

The chain uses TRBV5-1 and TRBJ2-3; 11 nucleotides match TRBD2. Germline CDR1 is SGHRS and CDR2 is YFSETQ. The ends lost 3 bases at V and 5 bases at J; junction bases unmatched: 11. This CDR3 comprises 17 residues. CDR3 sequence: CASSWNPSGGSGDTQYF. CDR3 DNA: TGCGCCAGCAGCTGGAACCCTAGCGGGGGGTCGGGAGATACGCAGTATTTT.

A few counts support this clone. The chain joins TRBV5-6 to TRBJ1-4; D is perhaps TRBD1 (6 bases). This CDR3 region has 16 residues. V lost 0 bases to trimming and J lost 3 bases, with 12 bases between them. Germline CDR1 SGHDT, CDR2 YYEEEE. CDR3 region: CASSLDVGAANEKLFF. The CDR3 region has the DNA TGTGCCAGCAGCTTGGACGTGGGGGCGGCTAATGAAAAACTGTTTTTT.

The chain is built from TRBV28 and TRBJ2-1; no firm D call. The CDR3 contains 16 residues. Germline-derived CDR1 and CDR2 are MDHEN and SYDVKM. Trimming removed 6 bases from V and 0 bases from J, with 15 bases in between. The CDR3 coding sequence is TGTGCCAGCAGCTCCTCTGCTAAAAGCTCCTACAATGAGCAGTTCTTC. It is translated as CASSSSAKSSYNEQFF.

This clone has only one observation. V gene TRBV7-6 combines with J gene TRBJ2-5, with D perhaps TRBD1 or TRBD2 (5 bases each). Germline V gene sequence: CDR1 SGHVS, CDR2 FNYEAQ. The CDR3 covers 14 residues. Trimming removed 2 bases from V and 4 bases from J, with 11 bases in between. The CDR3 nucleotides read TGTGCCAGCAGCTTACAGGGAGAGGGAGAGACCCAGTACTTC. It codes for CASSLQGEGETQYF.